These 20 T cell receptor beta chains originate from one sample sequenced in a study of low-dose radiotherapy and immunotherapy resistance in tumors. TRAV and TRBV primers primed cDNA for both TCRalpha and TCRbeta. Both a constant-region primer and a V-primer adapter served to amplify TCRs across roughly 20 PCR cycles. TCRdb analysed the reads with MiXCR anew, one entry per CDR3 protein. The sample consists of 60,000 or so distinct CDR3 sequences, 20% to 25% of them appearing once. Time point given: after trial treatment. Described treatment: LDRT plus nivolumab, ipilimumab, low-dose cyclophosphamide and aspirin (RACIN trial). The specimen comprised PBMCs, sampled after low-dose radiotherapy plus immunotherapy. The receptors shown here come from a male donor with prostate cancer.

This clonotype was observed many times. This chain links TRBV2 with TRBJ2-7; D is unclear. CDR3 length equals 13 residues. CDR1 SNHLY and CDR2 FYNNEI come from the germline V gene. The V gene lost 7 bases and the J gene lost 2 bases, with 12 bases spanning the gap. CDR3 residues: CASIHRDTYEQYF. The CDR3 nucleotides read TGTGCCAGCATTCATAGGGATACCTACGAGCAGTACTTC.

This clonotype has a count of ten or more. This CDR3 is CASSLDPGGNTEAFF. In DNA form, the CDR3 reads TGTGCCAGCAGCTTAGACCCAGGGGGGAACACTGAAGCTTTCTTT. V is TRBV11-2 and J is TRBJ1-1; the match to TRBD1 covers 7 bases. V lost 0 bases, J lost 1 base, and 2 bases stayed unmatched. This CDR3 region has 15 residues. Germline values: CDR1 SGHAT, CDR2 FQNNGV.

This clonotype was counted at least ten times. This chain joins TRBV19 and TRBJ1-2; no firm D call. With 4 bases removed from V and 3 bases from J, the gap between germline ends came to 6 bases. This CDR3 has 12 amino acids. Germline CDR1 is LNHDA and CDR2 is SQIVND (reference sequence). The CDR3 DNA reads TGTGCCAGTAGTAATGACTACTATGGCTACACCTTC. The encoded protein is CASSNDYYGYTF.

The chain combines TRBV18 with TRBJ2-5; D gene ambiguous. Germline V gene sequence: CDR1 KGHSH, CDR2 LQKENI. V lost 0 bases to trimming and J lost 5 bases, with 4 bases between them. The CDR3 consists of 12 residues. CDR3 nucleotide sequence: TGTGCCAGCTCACCACCAGCGGAGACCCAGTACTTC. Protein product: CASSPPAETQYF.

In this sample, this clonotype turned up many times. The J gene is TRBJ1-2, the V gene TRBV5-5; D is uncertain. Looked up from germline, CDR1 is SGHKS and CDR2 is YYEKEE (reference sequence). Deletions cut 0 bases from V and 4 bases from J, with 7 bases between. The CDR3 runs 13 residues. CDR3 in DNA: TGTGCCAGCAGCTTGGGAACTGTCTATGGCTACACCTTC. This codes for CASSLGTVYGYTF.

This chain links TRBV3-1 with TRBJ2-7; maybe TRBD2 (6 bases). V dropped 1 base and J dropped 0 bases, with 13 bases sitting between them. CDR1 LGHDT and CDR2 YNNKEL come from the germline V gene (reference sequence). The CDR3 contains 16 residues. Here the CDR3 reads CASSQVRSGLSYEQYF. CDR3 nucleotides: TGTGCCAGCAGCCAAGTGCGTAGCGGCCTCTCCTACGAGCAGTACTTC.

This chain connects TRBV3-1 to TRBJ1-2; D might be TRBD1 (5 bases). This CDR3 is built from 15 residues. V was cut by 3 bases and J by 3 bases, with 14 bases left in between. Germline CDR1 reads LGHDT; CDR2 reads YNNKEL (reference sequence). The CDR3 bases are TGTGCCAGCAGCCAGGATTTACAGGCCTACTATGGCTACACCTTC. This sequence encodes CASSQDLQAYYGYTF. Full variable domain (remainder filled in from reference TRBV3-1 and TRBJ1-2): DTAVSQTPKYLVTQMGNDKSIKCEQNLGHDTMYWYKQDSKKFLKIMFSYNNKELIINETVPNRFSPKSPDKAHLNLHINSLELGDSAVYFCASSQDLQAYYGYTFGSGTRLTVV.

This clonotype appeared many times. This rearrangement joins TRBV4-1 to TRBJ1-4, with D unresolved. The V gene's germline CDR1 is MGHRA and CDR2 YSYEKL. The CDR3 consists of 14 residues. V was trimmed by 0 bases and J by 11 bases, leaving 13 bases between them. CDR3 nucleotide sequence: TGCGCCAGCAGCCAAGAGGCGGGCCAAGGGAAACTGTTTTTT. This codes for CASSQEAGQGKLFF.

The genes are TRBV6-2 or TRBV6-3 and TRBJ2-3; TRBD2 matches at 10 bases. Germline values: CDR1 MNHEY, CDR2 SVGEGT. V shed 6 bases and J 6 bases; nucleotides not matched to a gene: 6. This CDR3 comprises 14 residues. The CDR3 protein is CASRERGGLDTQYF. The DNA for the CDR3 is TGTGCCAGCAGAGAGCGGGGGGGCTTGGATACGCAGTATTTT.

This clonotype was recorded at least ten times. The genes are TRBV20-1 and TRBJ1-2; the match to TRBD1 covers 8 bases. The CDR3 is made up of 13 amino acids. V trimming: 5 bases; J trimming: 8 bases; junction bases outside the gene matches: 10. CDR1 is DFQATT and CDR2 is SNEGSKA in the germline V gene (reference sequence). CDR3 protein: CSAQIQGAGGYTF. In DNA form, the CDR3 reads TGCAGTGCTCAAATCCAGGGGGCCGGAGGCTACACCTTC.

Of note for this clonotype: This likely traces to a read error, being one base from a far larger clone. CDR3: CSAATGGGFYEQFF. CDR3 coding DNA: TGCAGTGCTGCGACGGGCGGGGGCTTCTATGAGCAGTTCTTC. The chain is built from TRBV20-1 and TRBJ2-7, with D perhaps matching TRBD2 (7 bases). The assigned J gene may be wrong: the sequence end matches TRBJ2-1 better. The germline gives CDR1 DFQATT, CDR2 SNEGSKA (reference sequence). The CDR3 spans 14 residues.

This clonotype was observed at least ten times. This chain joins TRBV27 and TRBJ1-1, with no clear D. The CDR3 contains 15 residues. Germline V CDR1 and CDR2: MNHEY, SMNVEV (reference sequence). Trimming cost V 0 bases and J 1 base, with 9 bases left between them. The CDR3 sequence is CASSLSGRANTEAFF. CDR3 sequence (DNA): TGTGCCAGCAGTTTATCGGGCAGAGCGAACACTGAAGCTTTCTTT.

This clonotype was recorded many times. The CDR3 region has the DNA TGTGCCAGCAGTCTCAGAGGGGTGAACACTGAAGCTTTCTTT. Protein sequence: CASSLRGVNTEAFF. This sequence joins TRBV27 and TRBJ1-1, with a tentative D call TRBD1 (5 bases). The CDR3 runs 14 residues. CDR1 MNHEY and CDR2 SMNVEV come from the germline V gene (reference sequence). Trimming shortened V by 5 bases and J by 0 bases, and 10 bases separated the two germline ends.

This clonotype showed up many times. This CDR3 reads CASSLAGHYYEQYF. In DNA form, the CDR3 reads TGTGCCAGCAGCTTGGCGGGACATTACTACGAGCAGTACTTC. The rearrangement uses TRBV7-9 and TRBJ2-7, with D possibly being TRBD1 or TRBD2 (6 bases each). Germline V gene lookup returns CDR1 SEHNR and CDR2 FQNEAQ (reference sequence). V lost 3 bases, J lost 3 bases, and 12 bases lay in between. The CDR3 spans 14 residues.

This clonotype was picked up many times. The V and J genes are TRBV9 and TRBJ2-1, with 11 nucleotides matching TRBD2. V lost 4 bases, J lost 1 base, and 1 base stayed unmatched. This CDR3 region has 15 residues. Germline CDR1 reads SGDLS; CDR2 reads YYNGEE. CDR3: CASSSSGGSYNEQFF. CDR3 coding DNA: TGTGCCAGCAGCTCTAGCGGGGGGTCCTACAATGAGCAGTTCTTC.

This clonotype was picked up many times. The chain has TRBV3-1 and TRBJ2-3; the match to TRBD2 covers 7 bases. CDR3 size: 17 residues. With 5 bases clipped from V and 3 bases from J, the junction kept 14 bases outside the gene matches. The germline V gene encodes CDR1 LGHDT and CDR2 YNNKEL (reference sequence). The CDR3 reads CASSRPSSGTGTDTQYF. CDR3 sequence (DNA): TGTGCCAGCAGCAGGCCGTCAAGCGGGACCGGGACAGATACGCAGTATTTT.

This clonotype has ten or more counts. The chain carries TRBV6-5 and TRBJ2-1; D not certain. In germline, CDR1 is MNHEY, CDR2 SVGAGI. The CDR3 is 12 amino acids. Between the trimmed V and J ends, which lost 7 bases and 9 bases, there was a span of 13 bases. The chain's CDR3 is CASNLLGGEQFF. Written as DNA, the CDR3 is TGTGCCAGCAACCTACTCGGCGGTGAGCAGTTCTTC.

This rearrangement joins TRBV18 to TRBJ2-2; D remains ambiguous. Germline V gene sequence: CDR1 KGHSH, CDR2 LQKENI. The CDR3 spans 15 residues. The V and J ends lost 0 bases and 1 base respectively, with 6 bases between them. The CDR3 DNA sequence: TGTGCCAGCTCACCACCGTCTAGGAACACCGGGGAGCTGTTTTTT. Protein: CASSPPSRNTGELFF.

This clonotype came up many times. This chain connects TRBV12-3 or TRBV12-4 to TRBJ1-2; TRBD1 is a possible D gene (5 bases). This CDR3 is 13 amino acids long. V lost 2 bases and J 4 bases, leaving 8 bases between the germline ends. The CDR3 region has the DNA TGTGCCAGCAGTTTATCAGGGTCCTATGGCTACACCTTC. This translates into CASSLSGSYGYTF.

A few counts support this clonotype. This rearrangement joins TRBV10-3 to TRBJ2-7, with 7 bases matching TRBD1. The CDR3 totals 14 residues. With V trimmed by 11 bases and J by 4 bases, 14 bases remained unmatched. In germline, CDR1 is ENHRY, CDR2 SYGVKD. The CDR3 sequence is CAAAASGGEYEQYF. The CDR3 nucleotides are TGTGCCGCGGCCGCTTCAGGGGGAGAATACGAGCAGTACTTC.